The next 25 T cell receptor beta chains were all read from a single sample in a study of cytomegalovirus exposure and HLA in healthy donors. Use of 60 Vbeta and 13 Jbeta primers characterized the PCR. TCRdb keeps only in-frame clones here, not all; method: immunoSEQ multiplex PCR. The table records 200,000 to 250,000 clones, 82% of them present only once. The sequencing input was PBMCs. The receptors come from a middle-aged woman in good health and CMV-seropositive.

A few counts support this clone. This sequence joins TRBV6-5 and TRBJ2-7, with unresolved D. The V gene lost 6 bases and the J gene lost 1 base, with 10 bases spanning the gap. The CDR3 totals 13 residues. CDR1 is MNHEY, CDR2 SVGAGI, per germline. The CDR3 here is CASSNDGSYEQYF. In DNA, the CDR3 is TGTGCCAGCAGCAACGACGGGTCCTACGAGCAGTACTTC.

The chain employs TRBV7-3 and TRBJ2-1; D is ambiguous. V was trimmed by 5 bases and J by 2 bases, leaving 7 bases between them. CDR1 is SGHTA and CDR2 is FQGTGA in the germline V gene. This CDR3 has 13 amino acids. CDR3 coding DNA: TGTGCCAGCAGCGCCCAGACCTACAATGAGCAGTTCTTC. Residues: CASSAQTYNEQFF.

J is TRBJ2-1 and V is TRBV6-1; D uncertain. The length of the CDR3 is 14 residues. Per the germline V gene, CDR1 is MNHNS and CDR2 is SASEGT. The V end was cut by 4 bases, the J end by 6 bases, with 13 bases between. This chain's CDR3 is CASSANRWSNEQFF. In nucleotides, the CDR3 is TGTGCCAGCAGTGCCAATCGGTGGTCCAATGAGCAGTTCTTC.

The sample holds a few counts of this clone. The chain employs TRBV4-1 and TRBJ2-2, with D tentatively TRBD2 (5 bases). This CDR3 spans 15 amino acids. Between the trimmed V and J ends, which lost 6 bases and 2 bases, there was a span of 13 bases. Germline-derived CDR1 and CDR2 are MGHRA and YSYEKL. CDR3 nucleotide sequence: TGCGCCAGCAGGGAAGGCGGGCCTAACACCGGGGAGCTGTTTTTT. As protein: CASREGGPNTGELFF.

The chain uses TRBV29-1 and TRBJ2-3; TRBD1 agrees at 7 bases. The CDR3 is made up of 15 amino acids. Looked up from germline, CDR1 is SQVTM and CDR2 is ANQGSEA. V gave up 2 bases and J gave up 5 bases; unmatched junction bases: 10. The CDR3 nucleotides are TGCAGCGTTGAATCCACAGGGGATAAAATAGATACGCAGTATTTT. This encodes CSVESTGDKIDTQYF.

The chain joins TRBV5-4 to TRBJ2-5, with TRBD2 matching 11 bases. CDR1 is SGHNT and CDR2 is YYREEE in the germline V gene (reference sequence). The CDR3 is 16 residues long. J was trimmed by 5 bases and V by 0 bases; bases with no gene match: 6. CDR3 coding DNA: TGTGCCAGCAGCTTGGGTAGCGGGAGGGCCGCTGAGACCCAGTACTTC. Translation gives CASSLGSGRAAETQYF.

This clone was detected once. The V and J genes are TRBV6-1 and TRBJ2-5; a weak D match, TRBD2 (7 bases). The tail of the sequence fits TRBJ2-7 better, so the J call may be wrong. CDR1 MNHNS and CDR2 SASEGT come from the germline V gene. The CDR3 extends over 15 amino acids. The CDR3 here is CASSDRGGATYEQYF. Here the CDR3 DNA reads TGTGCCAGCAGTGATAGGGGGGGAGCCACCTACGAGCAGTACTTC.

The sample holds a few counts of this clone. V is TRBV7-2 and J is TRBJ2-7, with TRBD2 matching over 7 bases. This CDR3 region has 14 residues. The germline V gene encodes CDR1 SGHTA and CDR2 FQGNSA. The V segment lost 5 bases and the J segment 2 bases; nucleotides outside the gene matches: 6. CDR3 loop: CASSAGVGPYEQYF. The CDR3, as DNA: TGTGCCAGCAGCGCGGGGGTGGGCCCCTACGAGCAGTACTTC.

The rearrangement joins TRBV18 to TRBJ2-7, with 7 nucleotides matching TRBD1. The CDR3 loop spans 14 amino acids. V shed 5 bases, J shed 3 bases, and the junction held 7 bases outside the gene matches. Per the germline V gene, CDR1 is KGHSH and CDR2 is LQKENI. CDR3 residues: CASSAQGQFYEQYF. The CDR3 DNA sequence: TGTGCCAGCTCAGCACAGGGACAGTTCTACGAGCAGTACTTC.

The rearrangement links TRBV19 to TRBJ1-5; no clear D. The CDR3 has 16 amino acids. Germline CDR1 is LNHDA and CDR2 is SQIVND (reference sequence). Trimming stripped 5 bases from V and 0 bases from J, with 14 bases between. CDR3 nucleotide sequence: TGTGCCAGTAGTCATCCAACAGTACGTAGCAATCAGCCCCAGCATTTT. This sequence encodes CASSHPTVRSNQPQHF.

CDR3 DNA sequence: TGTGCCAGTAGTAGGGGGCTAGGGGAGACCCAGTACTTC. Its protein product is CASSRGLGETQYF. The chain employs TRBV19 and TRBJ2-5; tentatively, D is TRBD1 (6 bases). CDR3 length: 13 amino acids. Germline assignment: CDR1 LNHDA and CDR2 SQIVND (reference sequence). Trimming took off 4 bases at V and 5 bases at J, with 11 bases between the two ends.

The V and J genes are TRBV10-3 and TRBJ2-1, with 10 bases that match TRBD2. Germline V gene data show CDR1 as ENHRY and CDR2 as SYGVKD. Trimming at V came to 7 bases and at J to 4 bases, leaving 7 bases not matched to a gene. CDR3 size: 15 residues. CDR3 nucleotide sequence: TGTGCCATCATGGACAGGACTAGCGGATACAATGAGCAGTTCTTC. Translation gives CAIMDRTSGYNEQFF.

The chain links TRBV6-5 to TRBJ1-3; 7 nucleotides align to TRBD1. The CDR3 length is 15 residues. J lost 2 bases, V lost 8 bases, and 9 bases had no gene match. CDR1 MNHEY and CDR2 SVGAGI come from the germline V gene. The CDR3 nucleotides are TGTGCCAGCGGTGCGGACGGGACAGCTGGAAACACCATATATTTT. Translating gives CASGADGTAGNTIYF.

DNA of the CDR3: TGTGCCAGCAGTCCCCGGACAGATCGGTCCGAGCAGTACTTC. It is translated as CASSPRTDRSEQYF. This chain joins TRBV2 and TRBJ2-7, with D possibly TRBD1 on 6 matching bases. CDR3 length: 14 residues. Between the trimmed V and J ends, which lost 5 bases and 6 bases, there was a span of 17 bases. Germline V gene sequence: CDR1 SNHLY, CDR2 FYNNEI. The full variable domain, rest sourced from reference TRBV2 and TRBJ2-7, is EPEVTQTPSHQVTQMGQEVILRCVPISNHLYFYWYRQILGQKVEFLVSFYNNEISEKSEIFDDQFSVERPDGSNFTLKIRSTKLEDSAMYFCASSPRTDRSEQYFGPGTRLTVT.

V is TRBV5-1 and J is TRBJ1-2; TRBD1 matches 9 bases. Per the germline V gene, CDR1 is SGHRS and CDR2 is YFSETQ. The V gene end was trimmed by 3 bases and the J gene end by 4 bases; junction bases not matched to a gene: 4. CDR3 length: 14 residues. CDR3 loop: CASSWDRVSYGYTF. CDR3 sequence (DNA): TGCGCCAGCAGCTGGGACAGGGTGAGCTATGGCTACACCTTC.

V is TRBV12-5 and J is TRBJ2-3, with 11 bases lining up with TRBD2. CDR1 and CDR2 from the germline V gene are LGHNT and FRNRAP. The junction had 7 bases not matched to a gene; V was cut back by 4 bases and J by 1 base. This CDR3 is 17 amino acids long. The CDR3: CASGSAKTSGGTDTQYF. DNA for the CDR3: TGTGCTAGTGGTTCTGCCAAGACTAGCGGGGGCACAGATACGCAGTATTTT.

This chain uses TRBV2 with TRBJ1-5; TRBD1 aligns across 7 bases. CDR1 and CDR2 (germline): SNHLY, FYNNEI. The trim removed 4 bases at V and 10 bases at J, leaving 7 bases unmatched. The CDR3 extends over 13 amino acids. The CDR3 sequence is CASSGQGKQPQHF. In DNA, the CDR3 is TGTGCCAGCAGTGGACAGGGAAAACAACCCCAGCATTTT.

The V call is TRBV6-1, the J call TRBJ2-7, with D possibly matching TRBD1 (6 bases). V gave up 6 bases and J gave up 11 bases, with 14 bases separating them. CDR3 length: 11 residues. CDR1 is MNHNS, CDR2 SASEGT, per germline. The CDR3, as DNA: TGTGCCAGCAGAGCACAGGGCCAAGAGTACTTC. This encodes CASRAQGQEYF.

The sample holds one count of this clone. The chain combines TRBV5-1 with TRBJ2-2; perhaps TRBD1 as D (5 bases). The CDR3 spans 14 residues. V dropped 4 bases and J dropped 4 bases, with 11 bases sitting between them. Germline lookup yields CDR1 SGHRS and CDR2 YFSETQ. This CDR3 is CASSQLTGTGELFF. CDR3 DNA sequence: TGCGCCAGCAGCCAACTCACAGGCACCGGGGAGCTGTTTTTT. Full variable domain (rest looked up from reference TRBV5-1 and TRBJ2-2): KAGVTQTPRYLIKTRGQQVTLSCSPISGHRSVSWYQQTPGQGLQFLFEYFSETQRNKGNFPGRFSGRQFSNSRSEMNVSTLELGDSALYLCASSQLTGTGELFFGEGSRLTVL.

The chain couples TRBV7-9 to TRBJ2-7; tentatively, D is TRBD1 (5 bases). In germline, CDR1 is SEHNR, CDR2 FQNEAQ (reference sequence). CDR3 length equals 15 residues. V was pared by 5 bases and J by 4 bases, with 18 bases between. The CDR3 DNA is TGTGCCAGCAGCCCTGTAGGGGCCACGGAGTACGAGCAGTACTTC. This codes for CASSPVGATEYEQYF.

This clone showed up just once. The gene calls are TRBV7-8 and TRBJ2-1; 10 bases are a match to TRBD2. V lost 5 bases and J lost 1; bases outside the gene matches: 14. Germline V gene lookup returns CDR1 SGHVS and CDR2 FQNEAQ. The CDR3 length is 19 residues. In DNA form, the CDR3 reads TGTGCCAGCAGCCAAAATAGCGCTAGCGGGAGTTCGTCCTACAATGAGCAGTTCTTC. Amino acids: CASSQNSASGSSSYNEQFF.

The chain recombines TRBV6-1 with TRBJ2-7, with TRBD1 as a possible D gene (5 bases). The CDR3 contains 11 residues. From germline, CDR1 is MNHNS and CDR2 SASEGT. Trimming stripped 11 bases from V and 2 bases from J, with 10 bases between. The CDR3 protein is CAGLGAYEQYF. For the CDR3, the DNA is TGTGCCGGTTTAGGGGCCTACGAGCAGTACTTC.

The chain uses TRBV5-6 and TRBJ2-3; D call uncertain. Germline CDR1 and CDR2: SGHDT and YYEEEE. CDR3 length: 14 amino acids. Deletions cut 2 bases from V and 3 bases from J, with 10 bases between. The CDR3 reads CASSFSPTTDTQYF. The CDR3 coding sequence is TGTGCCAGCAGCTTTAGCCCTACTACAGATACGCAGTATTTT.

This sequence joins TRBV25-1 and TRBJ1-1; D gene ambiguous. The germline gives CDR1 MGHDK, CDR2 SYGVNS. Trimming removed 1 base from V and 0 bases from J, with 9 bases in between. The CDR3 length is 15 residues. The CDR3 nucleotides read TGTGCCAGCAGTGAATCCGGAACTATGAACACTGAAGCTTTCTTT. Its protein is CASSESGTMNTEAFF.

V is TRBV6-1 and J is TRBJ2-7; TRBD2 matches at 12 bases. The CDR3 consists of 17 residues. CDR1 and CDR2 from the germline V gene are MNHNS and SASEGT. V lost 4 bases, J lost 3 bases, and 10 bases stayed unmatched. Here the CDR3 reads CASSADGASGGGYEQYF. CDR3 nucleotides: TGTGCCAGCAGTGCGGATGGGGCTAGCGGGGGGGGCTACGAGCAGTACTTC.